These 24 T cell receptor beta chains were all obtained from the same sample, sequenced in a study of T cell changes during pregnancy in multiple sclerosis (dated by TCRdb to the late 2010s). Libraries were prepared through the immunoSEQ multiplex PCR assay. Held by TCRdb, this immuneACCESS table contains in-frame sequences only and omits some clones. Under half of the omission traces to an unresolved V gene where checked; the cause of the rest is unknown. The sample yields fewer than 90,000 clones; over 85% were counted once. Jointly, the top ten make up 1.5% to 2% of the sample. Sequencing was performed on peripheral blood, taken after pregnancy. These receptors were taken from a female donor in good health, enrolled as a control in a pregnancy study.

This clone has only a few counts. This chain joins TRBV25-1 and TRBJ1-1, with D uncertain. This CDR3 is 11 amino acids long. The V gene's germline CDR1 is MGHDK and CDR2 SYGVNS. V lost 2 bases, J lost 7 bases, and 5 bases lay in between. The CDR3 sequence: CASSENFEAFF. The DNA of the CDR3 is TGTGCCAGCAGTGAAAACTTTGAAGCTTTCTTT. The full variable domain, in which reference TRBV25-1 and TRBJ1-1 provide the parts outside the CDR3, is EADIYQTPRYLVIGTGKKITLECSQTMGHDKMYWYQQDPGMELHLIHYSYGVNSTEKGDLSSESTVSRIRTEHFPLTLESARPSHTSQYLCASSENFEAFFGQGTRLTVV.

The chain carries TRBV7-9 and TRBJ2-7, with 7 nucleotides matching TRBD1. Germline CDR1 and CDR2: SEHNR and FQNEAQ (reference sequence). The CDR3 spans 16 residues. J gave up 3 bases and V 3 bases, and 11 bases lay outside the gene matches. CDR3: CASSFDRERDDYEQYF. CDR3 sequence (DNA): TGTGCCAGCAGCTTCGACAGGGAAAGGGACGACTACGAGCAGTACTTC. Drawing the rest from reference TRBV7-9 and TRBJ2-7, the complete variable domain is DTGVSQNPRHKITKRGQNVTFRCDPISEHNRLYWYRQTLGQGPEFLTYFQNEAQLEKSRLLSDRFSAERPKGSFSTLEIQRTEQGDSAMYLCASSFDRERDDYEQYFGPGTRLTVT.

This clone was detected only once. The chain links TRBV6-5 to TRBJ2-7; maybe TRBD1 (6 bases). Germline values: CDR1 MNHEY, CDR2 SVGAGI. The CDR3 is 14 amino acids. Trimming shortened V by 5 bases and J by 2 bases, and 13 bases separated the two germline ends. CDR3: CASSATGSPYEQYF. The CDR3 coding sequence is TGTGCCAGCAGTGCTACAGGGTCACCCTACGAGCAGTACTTC.

V is TRBV6-5 and J is TRBJ1-1, with D possibly TRBD1 on 5 matching bases. The V gene lost 5 bases and the J gene lost 5 bases, with 9 bases spanning the gap. CDR1 MNHEY and CDR2 SVGAGI come from the germline V gene. This CDR3 is 12 amino acids long. Here the CDR3 reads CASSREGTEAFF. CDR3 DNA sequence: TGTGCCAGCAGTCGGGAGGGGACTGAAGCTTTCTTT.

The chain is built from TRBV18 and TRBJ1-1; tentative D call: TRBD1 (5 bases). CDR1 and CDR2 (germline): KGHSH, LQKENI. This CDR3 has 12 amino acids. V lost 3 bases and J 7 bases, leaving 9 bases between the germline ends. The CDR3 bases are TGTGCCAGCTCACCCGACAGATTTGAAGCTTTCTTT. Its translation is CASSPDRFEAFF.

The gene calls are TRBV4-1 and TRBJ1-4, with D tentatively TRBD1 (6 bases). CDR1 and CDR2 (germline): MGHRA, YSYEKL. Trimming left V 4 bases short and J 7 bases short, with 16 bases between. The CDR3 extends over 15 amino acids. This chain's CDR3 is CASSPRGGAGEKLFF. The CDR3 region has the DNA TGCGCCAGCAGCCCGAGAGGGGGGGCCGGTGAAAAACTGTTTTTT.

The chain combines TRBV7-6 with TRBJ2-2; TRBD1 is a possible D gene (7 bases). Trimming removed 0 bases from V and 5 bases from J, with 10 bases in between. CDR1 is SGHVS, CDR2 FNYEAQ, per germline. The CDR3 totals 15 residues. The CDR3 spells CASSLAQGGTGELFF. The CDR3 DNA reads as TGTGCCAGCAGCTTAGCCCAGGGGGGTACCGGGGAGCTGTTTTTT. Full variable domain (remainder filled in from reference TRBV7-6 and TRBJ2-2): GAGVSQSPRYKVTKRGQDVALRCDPISGHVSLYWYRQALGQGPEFLTYFNYEAQQDKSGLPNDRFSAERPEGSISTLTIQRTEQRDSAMYRCASSLAQGGTGELFFGEGSRLTVL.

In this sample, this clone turned up once. The chain couples TRBV28 to TRBJ2-5; 10 bases are shared with TRBD2. Trimming at V came to 6 bases and at J to 7 bases, leaving 8 bases not matched to a gene. CDR1 is MDHEN and CDR2 is SYDVKM in the germline V gene. CDR3 length: 14 residues. The CDR3 DNA sequence: TGTGCCAGCAGCATAGCGGGAGGCGAGGGGACCCAGTACTTC. Its translation is CASSIAGGEGTQYF.

The V gene is TRBV29-1, the J gene TRBJ2-2, with 12 bases aligning to TRBD2. Germline V gene sequence: CDR1 SQVTM, CDR2 ANQGSEA. Losses at the gene ends were 5 bases for V and 4 bases for J; bases not matched to a gene: 5. The CDR3 is made up of 15 amino acids. The CDR3 DNA reads as TGCAGCGTTCCTAGCGGGAGGGCCGTCACCGGGGAGCTGTTTTTT. The encoded protein is CSVPSGRAVTGELFF.

CDR3 residues: CASSMRSSNQPQHF. The CDR3 DNA reads as TGTGCCAGTAGTATGAGGTCGAGCAATCAGCCCCAGCATTTT. The chain employs TRBV19 and TRBJ1-5; D call uncertain. This CDR3 is 14 amino acids long. The germline CDR1 and CDR2 sequences are LNHDA and SQIVND (reference sequence). The germline V and J ends were trimmed by 3 bases and 1 base, with 7 bases remaining between them.

This chain connects TRBV29-1 to TRBJ2-3; 14 nucleotides line up with TRBD2. The germline CDR1 and CDR2 sequences are SQVTM and ANQGSEA. V lost 6 bases and J lost 5; bases outside the gene matches: 10. There are 16 residues in the CDR3. The CDR3 region has the DNA TGCAGCGTCCAGGGACTAGCGGGAGTTGTCGTAGATACGCAGTATTTT. Amino acids: CSVQGLAGVVVDTQYF.

The rearrangement links TRBV5-1 to TRBJ2-5; D is ambiguous. Trimming took off 4 bases at V and 1 base at J, with 11 bases between the two ends. The CDR3 extends over 14 amino acids. Germline CDR1 SGHRS, CDR2 YFSETQ. The DNA of the CDR3 is TGCGCCAGCAGCGTGGGCGGTCTCCAAGAGACCCAGTACTTC. Translated, it gives CASSVGGLQETQYF.

In its sample, this clone was seen a few times. This chain links TRBV6-5 with TRBJ1-1; 7 bases fit TRBD1. V shed 5 bases and J 9 bases; nucleotides not matched to a gene: 9. The V gene's germline CDR1 is MNHEY and CDR2 SVGAGI. This CDR3 region has 13 residues. CDR3: CASSPDDRVKAFF. DNA for the CDR3: TGTGCCAGCAGTCCGGATGACAGGGTTAAAGCTTTCTTT.

V and J are TRBV28 and TRBJ2-5, with TRBD2 as a possible D gene (6 bases). This CDR3 is 15 amino acids long. Trimming shortened V by 2 bases and J by 4 bases, and 14 bases separated the two germline ends. CDR1 is MDHEN and CDR2 is SYDVKM in the germline V gene. For the CDR3, the DNA is TGTGCCAGCAGTTTAGGGACTTCCACTCGAGAGACCCAGTACTTC. This encodes CASSLGTSTRETQYF.

The V and J genes are TRBV15 and TRBJ2-3, with 11 positions matching TRBD2. The CDR3 covers 18 residues. Trimming at V came to 2 bases and at J to 6 bases, leaving 13 bases not matched to a gene. Germline V CDR1 and CDR2: LNHNV, YYDKDF (reference sequence). CDR3 in amino acids: CATSRLAGGPSESDTQYF. The CDR3 coding sequence is TGTGCCACCAGCAGACTAGCGGGAGGCCCTTCGGAGTCGGATACGCAGTATTTT.

The V gene is TRBV5-1, the J gene TRBJ1-4; D call uncertain. The CDR3 is made up of 14 amino acids. Germline V gene data show CDR1 as SGHRS and CDR2 as YFSETQ. V lost 4 bases to trimming and J lost 7 bases, with 14 bases between them. CDR3 residues: CASSPYRDGEKLFF. As DNA, the CDR3 is TGCGCCAGCAGCCCTTACCGGGATGGTGAAAAACTGTTTTTT.

The J gene is TRBJ2-1, the V gene TRBV7-2, with a tentative D call TRBD2 (6 bases). The ends were cut back, 5 bases at V and 4 bases at J, with 15 bases in the middle. This CDR3 contains 15 residues. Per germline, CDR1 SGHTA and CDR2 FQGNSA. In DNA, the CDR3 is TGTGCCAGCAGCCTCCTTGGGGGAGGATACAATGAGCAGTTCTTC. Protein sequence: CASSLLGGGYNEQFF.

The V gene is TRBV7-2, the J gene TRBJ2-7, with 10 nucleotides matching TRBD2. The trim removed 5 bases at V and 2 bases at J, leaving 6 bases unmatched. Germline CDR1 and CDR2: SGHTA and FQGNSA. The CDR3 covers 15 residues. In DNA form, the CDR3 reads TGTGCCAGCAGCCTCCAAGCGGGAGGGACCTACGAGCAGTACTTC. Its protein is CASSLQAGGTYEQYF.

The chain joins TRBV4-2 to TRBJ1-5; possibly TRBD1 for D (5 bases). The CDR3 covers 17 residues. Germline CDR1 is LGHNA and CDR2 is YNFKEQ. V lost 1 base to trimming and J lost 0 bases, with 13 bases between them. CDR3 protein: CASSQVQGLPSNQPQHF. Written as DNA, the CDR3 is TGTGCCAGCAGCCAAGTTCAGGGCCTCCCTAGCAATCAGCCCCAGCATTTT.

The chain couples TRBV5-1 to TRBJ2-5; TRBD2 agrees at 12 bases. Germline V gene lookup returns CDR1 SGHRS and CDR2 YFSETQ. The CDR3 is made up of 17 amino acids. V was pared by 0 bases and J by 5 bases, with 8 bases of the junction left unmatched. The CDR3 loop reads CASSLATLAGGGETQYF. For the CDR3, the DNA is TGCGCCAGCAGCTTGGCCACACTAGCGGGAGGAGGTGAGACCCAGTACTTC.

The V and J genes are TRBV5-1 and TRBJ2-7, with 9 positions matching TRBD1. The CDR3 is 15 residues long. Germline CDR1 is SGHRS and CDR2 is YFSETQ. V lost 2 bases, J lost 6 bases, and 9 bases stayed unmatched. The CDR3 sequence: CASSLGNTGGGEQYF. CDR3 bases: TGCGCCAGCAGCTTAGGGAATACAGGGGGCGGCGAGCAGTACTTC.

The gene calls are TRBV28 and TRBJ1-1; possible D gene TRBD1, 6 bases. This CDR3 region has 16 residues. CDR1 is MDHEN and CDR2 is SYDVKM in the germline V gene. Trimming took 3 bases from V and 0 from J, leaving 14 bases between them. The CDR3 spells CASSFGQPFMNTEAFF. The CDR3 DNA follows: TGTGCCAGCAGTTTTGGACAGCCCTTCATGAACACTGAAGCTTTCTTT.

J is TRBJ1-1 and V is TRBV7-2; 7 bases are a match to TRBD1. V lost 1 base to trimming and J lost 11 bases; unmatched junction nucleotides: 7. CDR1 SGHTA and CDR2 FQGNSA come from the germline V gene. The CDR3 spans 13 residues. In nucleotides, the CDR3 is TGTGCCAGCAGCTTAGGGACAGGCCTTTCTGCTTTCTTT. Protein sequence: CASSLGTGLSAFF.

CDR3 region: CASSALGQAYGYTF. CDR3 coding DNA: TGTGCCAGCAGTGCTCTGGGACAGGCCTATGGCTACACCTTC. The chain employs TRBV2 and TRBJ1-2, with 8 bases matching TRBD1. CDR1 is SNHLY and CDR2 is FYNNEI in the germline V gene. J was trimmed by 4 bases and V by 4 bases; bases with no gene match: 5. CDR3 length: 14 residues.